The TCR beta chain described here comes from a study of vaccination effects on CD4 cells after COVID-19. Prior to sequencing, the ViraFEST assay stimulated PBMC with viral peptide pools, which expanded the antigen-specific CD4+ T cells. Following culture for approximately ten days, CD4+ T cells were isolated. Two doses of either BNT162b2 or mRNA-1273 were given to each participant. For this clone: Its antigen is unknown.

Germline CDR1 and CDR2: KGHSH and LQKENI. The CDR3 has 14 amino acids. V lost 3 bases to trimming and J lost 8 bases, with 13 bases between them. TCRdb keeps only in-frame clones here, not all; method: immunoSEQ multiplex PCR. This sample has under 85,000 clones, with under 85% found just once. The source of this sequence is a human donor who received a COVID-19 vaccine. The rearrangement uses TRBV18 and TRBJ1-4; D may be TRBD1 (6 bases). The specimen was CD4+ T cells from PBMCs cultured with HCoV-OC43 spike peptides, collected after COVID-19 vaccination. Subset given: HCoV-OC43 spike overlapping peptide pool stimulation. CDR3 in amino acids: CASSPGGEREKLFF. The CDR3 DNA sequence: TGTGCCAGCTCACCTGGGGGCGAGCGAGAAAAACTGTTTTTT.